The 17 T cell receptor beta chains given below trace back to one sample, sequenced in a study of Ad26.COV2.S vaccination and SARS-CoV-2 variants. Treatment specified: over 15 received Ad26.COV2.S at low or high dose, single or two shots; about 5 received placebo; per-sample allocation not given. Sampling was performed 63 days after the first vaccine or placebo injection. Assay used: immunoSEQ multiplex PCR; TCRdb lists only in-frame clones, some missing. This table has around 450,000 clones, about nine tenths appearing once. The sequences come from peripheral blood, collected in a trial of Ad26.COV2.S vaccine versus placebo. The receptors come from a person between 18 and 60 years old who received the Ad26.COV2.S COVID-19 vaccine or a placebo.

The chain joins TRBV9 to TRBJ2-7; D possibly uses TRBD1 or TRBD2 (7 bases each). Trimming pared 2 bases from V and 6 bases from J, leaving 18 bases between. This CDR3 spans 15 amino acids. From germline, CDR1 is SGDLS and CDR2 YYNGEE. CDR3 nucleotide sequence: TGTGCCAGCAGCGTCTCAGGGGGGGACGGGGCCGAGCAGTACTTC. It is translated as CASSVSGGDGAEQYF.

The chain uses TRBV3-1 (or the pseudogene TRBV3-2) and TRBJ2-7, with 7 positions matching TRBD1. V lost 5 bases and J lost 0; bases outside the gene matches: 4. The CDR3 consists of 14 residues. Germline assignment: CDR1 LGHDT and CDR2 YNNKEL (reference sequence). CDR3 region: CASSSGGRSYEQYF. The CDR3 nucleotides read TGTGCCAGCAGCTCAGGGGGTCGCTCCTACGAGCAGTACTTC.

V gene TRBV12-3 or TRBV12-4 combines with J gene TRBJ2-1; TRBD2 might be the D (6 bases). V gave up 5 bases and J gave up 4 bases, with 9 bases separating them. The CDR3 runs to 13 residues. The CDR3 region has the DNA TGTGCCAGCAGTGCCGGGACTTACAATGAGCAGTTCTTC. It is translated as CASSAGTYNEQFF.

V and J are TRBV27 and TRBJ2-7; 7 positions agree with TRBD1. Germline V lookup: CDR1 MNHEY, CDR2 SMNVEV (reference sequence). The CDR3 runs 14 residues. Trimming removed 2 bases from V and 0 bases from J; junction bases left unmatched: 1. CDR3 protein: CASSLTGDSYEQYF. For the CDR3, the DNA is TGTGCCAGCAGTTTAACAGGGGACTCCTACGAGCAGTACTTC.

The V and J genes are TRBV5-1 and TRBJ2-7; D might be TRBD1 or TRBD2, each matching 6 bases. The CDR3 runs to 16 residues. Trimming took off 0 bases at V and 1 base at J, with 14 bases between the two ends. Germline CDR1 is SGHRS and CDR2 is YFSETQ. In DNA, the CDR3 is TGCGCCAGCAGCTTGGGTCCAACAGGGACTTCCTACGAGCAGTACTTC. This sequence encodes CASSLGPTGTSYEQYF.

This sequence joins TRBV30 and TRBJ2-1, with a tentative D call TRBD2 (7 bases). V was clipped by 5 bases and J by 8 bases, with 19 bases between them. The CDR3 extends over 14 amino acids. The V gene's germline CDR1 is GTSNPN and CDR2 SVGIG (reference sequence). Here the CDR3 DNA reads TGTGCCTGGTCAAGTGTTAGGGGGGGCGATGAGCAGTTCTTC. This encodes CAWSSVRGGDEQFF.

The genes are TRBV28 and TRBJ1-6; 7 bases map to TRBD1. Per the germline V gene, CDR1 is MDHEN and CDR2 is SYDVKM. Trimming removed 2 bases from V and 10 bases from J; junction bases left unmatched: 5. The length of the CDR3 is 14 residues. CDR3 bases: TGTGCCAGCAGTTTAGGGACAGTTCAGTCACCCCTCCACTTT. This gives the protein CASSLGTVQSPLHF.

The CDR3 DNA is TGCGCCAGCAGCTTCGGGAGGGGGATGGAGTATTTT. Amino acids: CASSFGRGMEYF. The chain links TRBV5-1 to TRBJ2-3; 8 nucleotides align to TRBD2. Looked up from germline, CDR1 is SGHRS and CDR2 is YFSETQ. CDR3 length: 12 residues. Germline trimming cut 2 bases from V and 13 bases from J; bases unmatched to any gene: 6.

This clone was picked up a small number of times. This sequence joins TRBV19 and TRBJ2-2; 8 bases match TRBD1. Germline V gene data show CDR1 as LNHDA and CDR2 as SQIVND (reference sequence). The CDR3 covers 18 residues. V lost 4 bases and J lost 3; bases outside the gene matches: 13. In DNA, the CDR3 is TGTGCCAGTAGTAAGAAGGGGCCAGGGGGCAGTGACACCGGGGAGCTGTTTTTT. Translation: CASSKKGPGGSDTGELFF. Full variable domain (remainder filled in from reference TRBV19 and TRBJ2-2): DGGITQSPKYLFRKEGQNVTLSCEQNLNHDAMYWYRQDPGQGLRLIYYSQIVNDFQKGDIAEGYSVSREKKESFPLTVTSAQKNPTAFYLCASSKKGPGGSDTGELFFGEGSRLTVL.

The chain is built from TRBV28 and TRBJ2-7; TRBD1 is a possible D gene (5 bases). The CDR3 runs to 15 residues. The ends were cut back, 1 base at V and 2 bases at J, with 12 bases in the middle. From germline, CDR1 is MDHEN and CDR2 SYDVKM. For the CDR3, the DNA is TGTGCCAGCAGTTTATCAGGGTTCTTTCCCTACGAGCAGTACTTC. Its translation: CASSLSGFFPYEQYF. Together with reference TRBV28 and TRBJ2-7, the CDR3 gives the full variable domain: DVKVTQSSRYLVKRTGEKVFLECVQDMDHENMFWYRQDPGLGLRLIYFSYDVKMKEKGDIPEGYSVSREKKERFSLILESASTNQTSMYLCASSLSGFFPYEQYFGPGTRLTVT.

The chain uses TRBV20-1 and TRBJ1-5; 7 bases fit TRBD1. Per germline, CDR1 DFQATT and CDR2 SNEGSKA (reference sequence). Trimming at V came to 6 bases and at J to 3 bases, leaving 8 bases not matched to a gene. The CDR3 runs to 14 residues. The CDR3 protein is CSASLDRTNQPQHF. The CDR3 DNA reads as TGCAGTGCGAGTTTGGACAGGACCAATCAGCCCCAGCATTTT.

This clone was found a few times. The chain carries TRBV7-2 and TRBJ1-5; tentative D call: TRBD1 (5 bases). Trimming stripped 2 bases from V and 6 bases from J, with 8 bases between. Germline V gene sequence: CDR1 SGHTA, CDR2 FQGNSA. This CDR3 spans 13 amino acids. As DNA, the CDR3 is TGTGCCAGCAGCTTAAGAGGGACTCAGCCCCAGCATTTT. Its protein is CASSLRGTQPQHF.

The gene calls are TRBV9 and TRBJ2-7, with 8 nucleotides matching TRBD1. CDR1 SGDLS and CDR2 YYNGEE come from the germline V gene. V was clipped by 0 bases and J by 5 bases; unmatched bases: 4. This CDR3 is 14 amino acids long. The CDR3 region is CASSVGTGRNEQYF. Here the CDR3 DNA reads TGTGCCAGCAGCGTAGGGACAGGGAGGAACGAGCAGTACTTC.

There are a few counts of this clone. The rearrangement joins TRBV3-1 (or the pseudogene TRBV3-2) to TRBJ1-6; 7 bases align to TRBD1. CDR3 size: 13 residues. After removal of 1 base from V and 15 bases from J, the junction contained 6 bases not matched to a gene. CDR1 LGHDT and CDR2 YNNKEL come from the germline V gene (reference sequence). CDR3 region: CASSQGGGGYLHF. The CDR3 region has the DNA TGTGCCAGCAGCCAAGGAGGGGGCGGCTACCTCCACTTT.

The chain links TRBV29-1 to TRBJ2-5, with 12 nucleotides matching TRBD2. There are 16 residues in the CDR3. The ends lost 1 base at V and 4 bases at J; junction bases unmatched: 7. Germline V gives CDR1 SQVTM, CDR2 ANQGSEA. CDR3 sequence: CSVEAWTSGVGETQYF. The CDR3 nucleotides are TGCAGCGTTGAAGCATGGACTAGCGGGGTGGGAGAGACCCAGTACTTC.

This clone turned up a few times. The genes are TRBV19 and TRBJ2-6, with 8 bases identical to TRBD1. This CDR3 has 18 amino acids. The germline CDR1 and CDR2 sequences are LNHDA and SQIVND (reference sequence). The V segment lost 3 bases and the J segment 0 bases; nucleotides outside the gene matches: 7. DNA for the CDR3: TGTGCCAGTAGTATCAAACAGGGGGTACGCTCTGGGGCCAACGTCCTGACTTTC. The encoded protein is CASSIKQGVRSGANVLTF.

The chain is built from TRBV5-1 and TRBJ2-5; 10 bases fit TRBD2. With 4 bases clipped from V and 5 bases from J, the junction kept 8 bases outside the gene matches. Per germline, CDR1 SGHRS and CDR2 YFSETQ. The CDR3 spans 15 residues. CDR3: CASSPRASGSETQYF. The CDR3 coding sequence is TGCGCCAGCAGCCCCCGCGCTAGCGGGAGTGAGACCCAGTACTTC.